Here is one T cell receptor beta chain with its context. Its matching antigen is unknown. These data belong to a study of monozygotic twins with inflammatory bowel disease. Study results and limitations: Healthy co-twins showed greater TCRbeta diversity (inverse Simpson) than IBD patients. IBD patients share fewer clonotypes with other people than healthy twins do, especially with disease activity.

No DNA is given; TCRdb re-called the 5' RACE reads and lists each CDR3 protein once. The sample totals over 150,000 distinct CDR3 sequences. CDR3 length equals 16 residues. Germline CDR1 is SGHVS and CDR2 is FQNEAQ. The chain recombines TRBV7-8 with TRBJ2-7; TCRdb lists TRBD1, though no DNA is available to test this call. The sequenced sample consisted of blood. The clonotype originates from a human donor with ulcerative colitis or Crohn's disease, or a healthy co-twin of an affected twin (not recorded which). CDR3 loop: CASTRRAAGTLYEQYF.